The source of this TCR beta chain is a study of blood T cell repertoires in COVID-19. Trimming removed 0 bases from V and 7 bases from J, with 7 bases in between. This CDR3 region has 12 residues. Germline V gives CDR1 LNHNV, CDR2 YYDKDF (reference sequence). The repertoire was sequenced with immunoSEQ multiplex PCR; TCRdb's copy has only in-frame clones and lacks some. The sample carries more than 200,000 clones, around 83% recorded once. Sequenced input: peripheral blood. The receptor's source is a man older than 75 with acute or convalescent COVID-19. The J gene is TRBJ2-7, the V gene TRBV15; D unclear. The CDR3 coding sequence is TGTGCCACCAGCAGAGATAGCTGGGAGCAGTACTTC. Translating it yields CATSRDSWEQYF.